These T cell receptor beta chains were read from a single sample in a study of blood T cell repertoires in COVID-19. Assay used: immunoSEQ multiplex PCR; TCRdb lists only in-frame clones, some missing. The sample lists 310,000 or so clones; around 91% were seen once. Sequencing was performed on PBMCs or T cells enriched from blood (not recorded which). These receptors were collected from a woman aged 18-30 years with acute COVID-19. CDR3s include the opening cysteine and the closing phenylalanine or tryptophan. The D gene is left open where the match is weak. Expanded clones get a size class; other rows say once, few or many, or leave the size out.

>TRBV7-3|TRBD2|TRBJ2-1|once
TGTGCCAGCAGCTTAACGCGGACTAGCGGGAGAGTTAATGAGCAGTTCTTC
CASSLTRTSGRVNEQFF
>TRBV28|TRBD1|TRBJ2-5|NA
TGTGCCAGCAGGTCCGGGACAGGGTGGGTTCGCGAGACCCAGTACTTC
CASRSGTGWVRETQYF
>TRBV18|NA|TRBJ2-1|NA
TGTGCCAGCTCAAAAACCCAACAGGGAAAAAAATACAATGAGCAGTTCTTC
CASSKTQQGKKYNEQFF
>TRBV7-6|TRBD2|TRBJ2-3|NA
TGTGCCAGCAGCTTAATGAACCCAGCGGGAACCACAGATACGCAGTATTTT
CASSLMNPAGTTDTQYF
>TRBV30|NA|TRBJ2-7|NA
TGTGCCTGGAGTCCCGGAGACCCGTCCTACGAGCAGTACTTC
CAWSPGDPSYEQYF
>TRBV5-1|NA|TRBJ1-6|NA
TGCGCCAGCAGCTTGGGAGGAAGCGCCTACTATAATTCACCCCTCCACTTT
CASSLGGSAYYNSPLHF
>TRBV27|TRBD2|TRBJ2-1|NA
TGTGCCAGCAGCCCCAGGCCGGGAGGGAATGAGCAGTTCTTC
CASSPRPGGNEQFF
>TRBV7-3|NA|TRBJ1-5|NA
TGTGCCAGCAGCTTATCAGACAATCAGCCCCAGCATTTT
CASSLSDNQPQHF
>TRBV27|TRBD2|TRBJ2-3|NA
TGTGCCAGCAGTTTATCTGGGACTAGCGGCACAGATACGCAGTATTTT
CASSLSGTSGTDTQYF
>TRBV11-2|NA|TRBJ2-7|NA
TGTGCCAGCAGCTTAGCCGCGGGGTCTGATCGGTACGAGCAGTACTTC
CASSLAAGSDRYEQYF
>TRBV7-3|TRBD1|TRBJ1-1|few
TGTGCCAGCAGCTCGACAGGGGGCGAGACTGAAGCTTTCTTT
CASSSTGGETEAFF
>TRBV7-8|TRBD1|TRBJ1-5|NA
TGTGCCAGCAGCTCCCCGGGGACAGGGGGCGATCAGCCCCAGCATTTT
CASSSPGTGGDQPQHF
>TRBV18|TRBD1|TRBJ1-1|NA
TGTGCCAGCTCACCGCTTGGACAGGGGTCCACTTGGACTGAAGCTTTCTTT
CASSPLGQGSTWTEAFF
>TRBV7-9|TRBD1|TRBJ2-7|NA
TGTGCCAGCAGCTCATCAGGGGGGACAGGGCCTTCCTACGAGCAGTACTTC
CASSSSGGTGPSYEQYF
>TRBV7-6|NA|TRBJ1-1|NA
TGTGCCAGCAGCTCCACTGAACAGGGTTCCTTGAACACTGAAGCTTTCTTT
CASSSTEQGSLNTEAFF
>TRBV7-2|TRBD2|TRBJ2-7|few
TGTGCCAGCAGCTTAGGAGTTAGCGGGGGATCCTACGAGCAGTACTTC
CASSLGVSGGSYEQYF
>TRBV3-1/TRBV3-2|NA|TRBJ2-1|NA
TGTGCCAGCAGCCAAGATAGAGGGGACTCACCCGACAGTGAGCAGTTCTTC
CASSQDRGDSPDSEQFF
>TRBV28|TRBD2|TRBJ2-2|once
TGTGCCAGCAGTTCCGGACTAGCGACTTACACCGGGGAGCTGTTTTTT
CASSSGLATYTGELFF
>TRBV7-2|TRBD2|TRBJ2-1|NA
TGTGCCAGCAGCCCTCGGGAGGGCAATGAGCAGTTCTTC
CASSPREGNEQFF
>TRBV10-3|NA|TRBJ2-7|once
TGTGCCATCAGTGTACAGGGTGCCTACGAGCAGTACTTC
CAISVQGAYEQYF
>TRBV15|TRBD2|TRBJ2-1|NA
TGTGCCACCAGCAGAGGACTAGCGGGAGGGGACAATGAGCAGTTCTTC
CATSRGLAGGDNEQFF
>TRBV9|NA|TRBJ2-5|NA
TGTGCCAGCAGCGTAGGCGCGGTTCAAGAGACCCAGTACTTC
CASSVGAVQETQYF
>TRBV3-1/TRBV3-2|TRBD1|TRBJ2-5|NA
TGTGCCAGCAGCCAACCGGGACAGTGGGAGACCCAGTACTTC
CASSQPGQWETQYF
>TRBV11-2|NA|TRBJ1-6|few
TGTGCCAGCAGCTTAGATCCGAGGGCGGCGAATTCACCCCTCCACTTT
CASSLDPRAANSPLHF
>TRBV19|NA|TRBJ1-4|NA
TGTGCCAGTACCCCGGAGCGGGGGCGCGATGAAAAACTGTTTTTT
CASTPERGRDEKLFF
>TRBV6-5|NA|TRBJ2-2|once
TGTGCCAGCAGTTACTCCGCAGGGATCGGGGAGCTGTTTTTT
CASSYSAGIGELFF
>TRBV7-9|TRBD2|TRBJ2-7|once
TGTGCCAGCAGCTTAATAGCGGGACACGGTGAGCAGTACTTC
CASSLIAGHGEQYF
>TRBV30|NA|TRBJ1-5|NA
TGTGCCTGGAGTTTTCAACGGCCGGGGTCGCCCCAGCATTTT
CAWSFQRPGSPQHF
>TRBV4-3|TRBD1|TRBJ2-7|once
TGCGCCAGCAGCCAACTACAGGGGAACGAGCAGTACTTC
CASSQLQGNEQYF
>TRBV5-6|TRBD2|TRBJ2-7|NA
TGTGCCAGCAGCGGGAGGACTAGCGGGATCGAGCAGTACTTC
CASSGRTSGIEQYF
>TRBV20-1|NA|TRBJ2-7|NA
TGCAGTGCTAGTAAGCGGGCCTACGAGCAGTACTTC
CSASKRAYEQYF
>TRBV24-1|NA|TRBJ2-2|once
TGTGCCACCAGTGATCCTACAGGGAAGAACACCGGGGAGCTGTTTTTT
CATSDPTGKNTGELFF
>TRBV4-1|TRBD2|TRBJ2-2|once
TGCGCCAGCAGCCAAGTCCTAGCGGGAGGTGGCACCGGGGAGCTGTTTTTT
CASSQVLAGGGTGELFF
>TRBV5-1|NA|TRBJ1-6|NA
TGCGCCAGCAGCTTGGCCTCGGGGGGCGGCAATTCACCCCTCCACTTT
CASSLASGGGNSPLHF
>TRBV11-2|TRBD1|TRBJ2-3|NA
TGTGCCAGCAGCTTTCTACAGGGGGCCCCCACAGATACGCAGTATTTT
CASSFLQGAPTDTQYF
>TRBV3-1/TRBV3-2|NA|TRBJ1-5|NA
TGTGCCAGCAGCCAAGCGGGAAGCAATCAGCCCCAGCATTTT
CASSQAGSNQPQHF
>TRBV29-1|TRBD1|TRBJ2-5|NA
TGCAGCGTCTGGAACAGGGGAACCCAAGAGACCCAGTACTTC
CSVWNRGTQETQYF